This entry features one T cell receptor (beta chain) sequence. This sample was included in a study of blood T cell repertoires in COVID-19. Study as a whole: The United States, Italy and Spain provided the acute and convalescent COVID-19 samples.

Generated by immunoSEQ multiplex PCR, the TCRdb table keeps only in-frame clones and is missing some. The sample has roughly 260,000 clones, 91% seen once. During active infection, Seattle patients enrolled and were then monitored through disease. V was trimmed by 5 bases and J by 7 bases, leaving 18 bases between them. The CDR3 extends over 14 amino acids. From germline, CDR1 is SEHNR and CDR2 FQNEAQ (reference sequence). The V call is TRBV7-9, the J call TRBJ2-7; D is unresolved. The sequencing input was peripheral blood. The origin of this receptor is a person aged 18 to 30 with COVID-19, enrolled during active disease. The CDR3 DNA is TGTGCCAGCAGCCCCGAAGGCAGGCCCGATGAGCAGTACTTC. Its protein product is CASSPEGRPDEQYF.